This TCR beta chain was captured in a study of T cells after yellow fever vaccination. TCRdb redid the calling of the 5' RACE reads with MiXCR, one entry per CDR3 protein. Altogether more than 300,000 distinct CDR3 sequences are present, roughly 10% being singletons, with the ten largest covering 3% to 3.5%. CDR1 is MGHRA and CDR2 is YSYEKL in the germline V gene. The length of the CDR3 is 15 residues. V shed 8 bases, J shed 5 bases, and the junction held 14 bases outside the gene matches. The clonotype comes from a man aged 18-30 years who received the YFV17D yellow fever vaccine. Sequencing was performed on CD4+ T cells sorted from PBMCs, taken 45 days after the yellow fever booster vaccination. The chain links TRBV4-1 to TRBJ2-5, with 7 bases lining up with TRBD2. CDR3 region: CASRPSGSFGETQYF. In nucleotides, the CDR3 is TGCGCCAGCCGTCCTAGCGGTTCGTTTGGGGAGACCCAGTACTTC.